These T cell receptor beta chains were read from a single sample in a study of blood T cell repertoires in COVID-19. Libraries were prepared by immunoSEQ multiplex PCR; TCRdb keeps only in-frame clonotypes and omits some of them. The table lists approximately 220,000 clones, about 86% of them singletons. Sample: peripheral blood. The receptors shown here come from a woman aged 60-70 years with acute or convalescent COVID-19. The CDR3 runs from the conserved cysteine through the conserved F or W.

J gene | V gene | CDR3 protein
TRBJ2-7 | TRBV5-1 | CASSWGQGTDEQYF
TRBJ2-7 | TRBV6-6 | CASRPGGGYEQYF
TRBJ1-1 | TRBV7-2 | CASSFGTHTEAFF
TRBJ2-2 | TRBV4-2 | CASSQHGTTNTGELFF
TRBJ2-1 | TRBV7-9 | CASGLAGSNEQFF
TRBJ1-3 | TRBV10-3 | CAISDVSSGNTIYF
TRBJ1-2 | TRBV28 | CASSSLFPAAYTF
TRBJ2-7 | TRBV2 | CASSGQPNGVYEQYF
TRBJ1-6 | TRBV7-9 | CASSPLSEALHF
TRBJ1-1 | TRBV7-3 | CASRDPGGDTEAFF
TRBJ1-1 | TRBV28 | CAATGGMNTEAFF
TRBJ1-1 | TRBV7-2 | CASSSGQVTEAFF
TRBJ1-6 | TRBV27 | CASSLKGTGMVSPLHF
TRBJ2-7 | TRBV5-6 | CASSLQGAEQYF
TRBJ2-3 | TRBV3-1/TRBV3-2 | CASSHSTGWGTDTQYF
TRBJ2-5 | TRBV5-4 | CASSPNSGGETQYF
TRBJ2-2 | TRBV7-8 | CASSLRLAGANTGELFF
TRBJ1-6 | TRBV10-3 | CAISESGVGAYNSPLHF
TRBJ1-2 | TRBV6-1 | CASSEARAGGYTF
TRBJ1-2 | TRBV14 | CASSLRAGRGGYTF
TRBJ1-2 | TRBV10-1 | CASSKGQGAIGYTF
TRBJ2-7 | TRBV12-3/TRBV12-4 | CASSLMRIDEQYF
TRBJ2-1 | TRBV7-7 | CASSFSTTLNEQFF
TRBJ1-6 | TRBV5-4 | CASSLDSGVGSPLHF
TRBJ1-5 | TRBV18 | CASSPLPATGISNQPQHF
TRBJ1-6 | TRBV6-5 | CASSYPHRGVTYSLHF
TRBJ2-7 | TRBV24-1 | CATENQGTRTYEQYF
TRBJ1-1 | TRBV5-1 | CASSAIQGQGMNTEAFF
TRBJ2-7 | TRBV27 | CASRTGTGGYEQYF
TRBJ1-2 | TRBV27 | CASSLMSQGPYGYTF
TRBJ2-4 | TRBV7-9 | CASSASGGKNIQYF
TRBJ1-6 | TRBV9 | CASSVGTGGNSPLHF
TRBJ2-1 | TRBV7-3 | CASSLLSSGGADNEQFF
TRBJ2-4 | TRBV12-3/TRBV12-4 | CASSPRQRGIQYF
TRBJ2-3 | TRBV7-2 | CASSPGLAGGDTQYF
TRBJ1-2 | TRBV4-2 | CASSQELVPTYGYTF
TRBJ2-5 | TRBV7-2 | CASSLARGPQETQYF
TRBJ2-7 | TRBV30 | CAWSAGNEQYF
TRBJ1-2 | TRBV27 | CASSFKGAGYGYTF
TRBJ1-2 | TRBV28 | CASSFYETGAGGYTF